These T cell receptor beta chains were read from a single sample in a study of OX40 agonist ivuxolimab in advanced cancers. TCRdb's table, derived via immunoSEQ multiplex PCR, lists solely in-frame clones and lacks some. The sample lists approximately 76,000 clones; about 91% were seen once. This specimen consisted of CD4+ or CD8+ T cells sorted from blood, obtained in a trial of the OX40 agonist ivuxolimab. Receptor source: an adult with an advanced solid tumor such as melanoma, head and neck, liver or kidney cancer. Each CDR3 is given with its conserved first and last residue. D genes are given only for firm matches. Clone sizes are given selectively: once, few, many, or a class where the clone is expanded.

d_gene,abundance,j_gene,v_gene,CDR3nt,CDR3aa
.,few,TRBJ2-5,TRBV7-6,TGTGCCAGCAGCCACAGAGAGACCCAGTACTTC,CASSHRETQYF
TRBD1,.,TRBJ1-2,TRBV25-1,TGTGCCAGCAGTGAATCCGGACAGGGGAAGAGTGGCTACACCTTC,CASSESGQGKSGYTF
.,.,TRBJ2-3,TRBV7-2,TGTGCCGGCAGCCCCGGAGCTAGCACAGATACGCAGTATTTT,CAGSPGASTDTQYF
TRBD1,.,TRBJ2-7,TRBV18,TGTGCCAGCTCACCCGGGACAGGGGGCAGAGGAAAGTACTTC,CASSPGTGGRGKYF
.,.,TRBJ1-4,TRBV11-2,TGTGCCAGCAGCTCCCTCCCCGGAAGGAAACTGTTTTTT,CASSSLPGRKLFF
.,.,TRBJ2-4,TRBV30,TGTGCCTGGAGCAACCAGCAGATCCTAGCCAAAAACATTCAGTACTTC,CAWSNQQILAKNIQYF
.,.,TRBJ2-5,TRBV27,TGTGCCAGCAGTTTAAGGGGGCAAGAGACCCAGTACTTC,CASSLRGQETQYF
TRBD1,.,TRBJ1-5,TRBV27,TGTGCCAGCAGACGGACAGGGGGCGCGGGCAATCAGCCCCAGCATTTT,CASRRTGGAGNQPQHF
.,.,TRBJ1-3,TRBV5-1,TGCGCCAGCAGCGGGGATACAGGGTCTGGAAACACCATATATTTT,CASSGDTGSGNTIYF
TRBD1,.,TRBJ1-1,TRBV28,TGTGCCAGCCCTTCCCCCGCGGACAGGTCAAACACTGAAGCTTTCTTT,CASPSPADRSNTEAFF
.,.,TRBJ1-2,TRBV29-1,TGCAGCGTTGGACAGTTTGAAAGCTACTATGGCTACACCTTC,CSVGQFESYYGYTF
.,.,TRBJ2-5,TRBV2,TGTGCCAGCAGTGAAGGGGGCAGAAGCGGGACCCAGTACTTC,CASSEGGRSGTQYF
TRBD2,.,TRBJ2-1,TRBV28,TGTGCCAGCAGTTTCGGGGGGGCGAGAAATGAGCAGTTCTTC,CASSFGGARNEQFF
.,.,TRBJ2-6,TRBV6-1,TGTGCCAGCAGTGAAGCGCTCCGTTCCTCTGGGGCCAACGTCCTGACTTTC,CASSEALRSSGANVLTF
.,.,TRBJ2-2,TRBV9,TGTGCCAGCACGCCGAGGTGGGTGGACACCGGGGAGCTGTTTTTT,CASTPRWVDTGELFF
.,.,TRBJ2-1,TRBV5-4,TGTGCCAGCAGCCGAGACGGCAATGAGCAGTTCTTC,CASSRDGNEQFF
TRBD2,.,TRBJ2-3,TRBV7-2,TGTGCCAGCAGCTTAGCCCTGGCTAGCGGGAGAGGGTGGCATAGGGATACGCAGTATTTT,CASSLALASGRGWHRDTQYF
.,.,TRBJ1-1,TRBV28,TGTGCTTCGGGGGGTTACACTGAAGCTTTCTTT,CASGGYTEAFF
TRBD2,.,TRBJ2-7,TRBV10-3,TGTGCCATCAGTGAGGGCGGGAGTTCCTACGAGCAGTACTTC,CAISEGGSSYEQYF
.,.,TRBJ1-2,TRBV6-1,TGTGCCAGCAGTGAGGTTCGGGGAGGGACTTATGGCTACACCTTC,CASSEVRGGTYGYTF
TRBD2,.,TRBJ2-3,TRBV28,TGTGCCAGCAGTCCCGGGGGGGGCCGTTCCACAGATACGCAGTATTTT,CASSPGGGRSTDTQYF
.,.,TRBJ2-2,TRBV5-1,TGCGCCAGCAGCTTGGTAGGGGGGACCGGGGAGCTGTTTTTT,CASSLVGGTGELFF
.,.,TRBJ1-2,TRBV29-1,TGCAGCGTTGCAGGGATCGACTATGGCTACACCTTC,CSVAGIDYGYTF
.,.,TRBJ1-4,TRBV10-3,TGTGCCATCAGCTTGGATAATGAAAAACTGTTTTTT,CAISLDNEKLFF
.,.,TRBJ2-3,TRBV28,TGTGCCAGCAGTGTCCACAGAGGAGGCACAGATACGCAGTATTTT,CASSVHRGGTDTQYF
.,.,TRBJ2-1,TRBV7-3,TGTGCCAGCAGCTTAACACAGCTAAGTGAGCAGTTCTTC,CASSLTQLSEQFF
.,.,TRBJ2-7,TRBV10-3,TGTGCCACGGCCTGGGGTAACGAGCAGTACTTC,CATAWGNEQYF
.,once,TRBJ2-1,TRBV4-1,TGCGCCAGCAGCCAAGACAATGAGCAGTTCTTC,CASSQDNEQFF
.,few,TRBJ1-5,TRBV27,TGTGCCAGCAGTTTAGCAGGACAGCCCCAGCATTTT,CASSLAGQPQHF
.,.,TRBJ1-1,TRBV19,TGTGCCAGTAGTATACACAGCACGAACACTGAAGCTTTCTTT,CASSIHSTNTEAFF
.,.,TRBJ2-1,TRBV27,TGTGCCAGCAGTCTGTGGACTACCCCAGGCACCTACAATGAGCAGTTCTTC,CASSLWTTPGTYNEQFF
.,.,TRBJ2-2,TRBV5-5,TGTGCCAGCAGCCCGAACACCGGGGAGCTGTTTTTT,CASSPNTGELFF
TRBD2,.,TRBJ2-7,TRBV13,TGTGCCAGCAGCTTATTCGGGAGGGGCTACGAGCAGTACTTC,CASSLFGRGYEQYF
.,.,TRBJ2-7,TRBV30,TGTGCCTTAAAATGGACAGATTCCTACGAGCAGTACTTC,CALKWTDSYEQYF
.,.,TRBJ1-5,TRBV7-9,TGTGCCAGCAGCTTAGTGGAGGATCAGCCCCAGCATTTT,CASSLVEDQPQHF
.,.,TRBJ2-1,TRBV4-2,TGTGCCAGCAGCCAAGTGGGAGGGGGCCTCTACAATGAGCAGTTCTTC,CASSQVGGGLYNEQFF
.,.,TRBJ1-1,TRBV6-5,TGTGCCAGCACCCAACTAGATGAAGCTTTCTTT,CASTQLDEAFF
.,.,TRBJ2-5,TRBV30,TGTGCCTGGAACCCCGGGACCCTCGGGGTGACCCAGTACTTC,CAWNPGTLGVTQYF
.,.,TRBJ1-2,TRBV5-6,TGTGCCAGCAGCCTTTGGGGAGGCTACACCTTC,CASSLWGGYTF
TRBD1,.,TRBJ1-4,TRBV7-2,TGTGCCAGCAGGGACAGGGCTGCGGAAAAACTGTTTTTT,CASRDRAAEKLFF
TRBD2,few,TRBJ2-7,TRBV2,TGTGCCAGCAGTGGACCCGGGCTAGCGGGGGTGAGGAGCTCCTACGAGCAGTACTTC,CASSGPGLAGVRSSYEQYF
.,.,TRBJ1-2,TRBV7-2,TGTGCCAGCAGCCTACAGAAAAACTATGGCTACACCTTC,CASSLQKNYGYTF
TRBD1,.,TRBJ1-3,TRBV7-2,TGTGCCAGCAGCATACTAACAGGGGCGGACACCATATATTTT,CASSILTGADTIYF
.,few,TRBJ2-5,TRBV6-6,TGTGCCAGCAGTTACGGGCTGGGGCGGACCCAAGAGACCCAGTACTTC,CASSYGLGRTQETQYF
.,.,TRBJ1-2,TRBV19,TGTGCCAGTAGTATCTTTCCGGGGGGCTATGGCTACACCTTC,CASSIFPGGYGYTF
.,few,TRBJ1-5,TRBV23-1,TGCGCCAGCAGTCAATACGCGCGGACTGCACTTCGAAATCAGCCCCAGCATTTT,CASSQYARTALRNQPQHF
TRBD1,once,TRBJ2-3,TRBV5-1,TGCGCCAGCAGCTCCCCCGGGACAGGGGGCAGAGATACGCAGTATTTT,CASSSPGTGGRDTQYF
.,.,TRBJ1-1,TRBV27,TGTGCCAGCAGTTTAGGCGGAGCTTTCTTT,CASSLGGAFF
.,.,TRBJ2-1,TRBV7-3,TGTGCCAGCAGCTATTCGCAGGGGAGGGGTTACAATGAGCAGTTCTTC,CASSYSQGRGYNEQFF
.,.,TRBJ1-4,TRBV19,TGTGCCAGTAGTATAGTCGGACAGCCTAATGAAAAACTGTTTTTT,CASSIVGQPNEKLFF
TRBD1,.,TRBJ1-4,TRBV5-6,TGTGCCAGCAGCACTCGGGACAGGCGAAGACCTAATGAAAAACTGTTTTTT,CASSTRDRRRPNEKLFF
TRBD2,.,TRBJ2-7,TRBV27,TGTGCCAGCAGTAAGACTAGCGGGGATTTCTACGAGCAGTACTTC,CASSKTSGDFYEQYF
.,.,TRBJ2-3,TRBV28,TGTGCCAGCAGTTTATCGCAGGGAAGTAGCACAGATACGCAGTATTTT,CASSLSQGSSTDTQYF
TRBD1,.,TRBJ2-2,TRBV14,TGTGCCAGCAGCCCTTTGGGCCAGGGGGCAGTGAACACCGGGGAGCTGTTTTTT,CASSPLGQGAVNTGELFF